Below, 31 T cell receptor beta chains from the same sample are listed, as sequenced in a study of cytomegalovirus exposure and HLA in healthy donors. The PCR ran on 60 Vbeta and 13 Jbeta primers. Sequencing used immunoSEQ multiplex PCR; TCRdb keeps in-frame clones, though not all of them. The sample has about 130,000 clones, approximately 77% seen once; the top ten hold roughly 0.9%. The sample taken for sequencing was PBMCs. The receptors here all came from a woman in her sixties or seventies in good health and CMV-seronegative.

This clone was counted between two and nine times. This rearrangement joins TRBV27 to TRBJ2-1; D possibly corresponds to TRBD2 (5 bases). CDR3 size: 13 residues. Germline values: CDR1 MNHEY, CDR2 SMNVEV (reference sequence). V gave up 4 bases and J gave up 6 bases, with 10 bases separating them. CDR3 residues: CASSSRRGNEQFF. The CDR3 region has the DNA TGTGCCAGCAGTTCCCGACGGGGCAATGAGCAGTTCTTC.

This chain links TRBV11-2 with TRBJ2-7; D is perhaps TRBD2 (5 bases). The germline V gene encodes CDR1 SGHAT and CDR2 FQNNGV. V lost 3 bases and J lost 3, with 6 bases in between. The CDR3 consists of 12 residues. DNA for the CDR3: TGTGCCAGCAGCTTCGCGGGCTACGAGCAGTACTTC. Its protein is CASSFAGYEQYF.

The CDR3 region is CASSLDRARAKNIQYF. The CDR3, as DNA: TGCGCCAGCAGCCTCGACAGAGCCCGGGCCAAAAACATTCAGTACTTC. The genes are TRBV5-1 and TRBJ2-4; D might be TRBD1 (5 bases). This CDR3 is built from 16 residues. Germline lookup yields CDR1 SGHRS and CDR2 YFSETQ. The V end lost 4 bases, the J end lost 1 base, and 15 bases lay between the germline ends.

This rearrangement joins TRBV2 to TRBJ1-2, with 10 nucleotides matching TRBD1. With 6 bases clipped from V and 3 bases from J, the junction kept 7 bases outside the gene matches. Germline CDR1 reads SNHLY; CDR2 reads FYNNEI. The CDR3 has 15 amino acids. DNA of the CDR3: TGTGCCAGCAGCCGGGACAGGGGATTCGACTATGGCTACACCTTC. Protein product: CASSRDRGFDYGYTF.

The V call is TRBV21-1, the J call TRBJ1-2; the table's TRBD1 call for D was not verified on the DNA. TRBV21-1 is a documented pseudogene. The CDR3 runs 15 residues. CDR3: CASSNSGTMDRCYTF. CDR3 DNA: TGTGCCAGCAGCAATTCGGGAACGATGGACAGGTGCTACACCTTC.

The V call is TRBV10-2, the J call TRBJ2-7; the match to TRBD2 covers 9 bases. J lost 3 bases, V lost 1 base, and 7 bases had no gene match. Per the germline V gene, CDR1 is WSHSY and CDR2 is SAAADI. The length of the CDR3 is 16 residues. The CDR3 spells CASSEYGLAGLYEQYF. The CDR3 DNA follows: TGCGCCAGCAGTGAGTACGGGCTAGCGGGACTCTACGAGCAGTACTTC.

This chain uses TRBV9 with TRBJ1-3; 10 positions agree with TRBD1. Trimming at V came to 4 bases and at J to 3 bases, leaving 7 bases not matched to a gene. Per the germline V gene, CDR1 is SGDLS and CDR2 is YYNGEE. The CDR3 totals 16 residues. The CDR3 region is CASSPRGQGYGNTIYF. CDR3 in DNA: TGTGCCAGCAGCCCGCGGGGACAGGGGTATGGAAACACCATATATTTT.

V usage is TRBV7-8 and J usage is TRBJ2-2; weak D call: TRBD1 (6 bases). This CDR3 has 17 amino acids. V was trimmed by 2 bases and J by 3 bases, leaving 16 bases between them. Germline V lookup: CDR1 SGHVS, CDR2 FQNEAQ. The CDR3 DNA reads as TGTGCCAGCAGCTTACGGCTGACAGGAACCGACACCGGGGAGCTGTTTTTT. Translating it yields CASSLRLTGTDTGELFF.

This clone was picked up a small number of times. V and J are TRBV30 and TRBJ1-4, with D hard to call. CDR1 GTSNPN and CDR2 SVGIG come from the germline V gene (reference sequence). The CDR3 contains 12 residues. Deletions cut 7 bases from V and 3 bases from J, with 9 bases between. CDR3 sequence: CASLGANEKLFF. The CDR3 nucleotides read TGTGCCTCGTTGGGAGCTAATGAAAAACTGTTTTTT.

This clone was observed a handful of times. The chain carries TRBV7-8 and TRBJ1-2; D possibly corresponds to TRBD1 (6 bases). The germline V and J ends were trimmed by 0 bases and 8 bases, with 16 bases remaining between them. The CDR3 is 15 residues long. Germline CDR1 SGHVS, CDR2 FQNEAQ. This CDR3 is CASSLAGLGANGYTF. CDR3 in DNA: TGTGCCAGCAGCTTAGCAGGGTTGGGGGCTAACGGCTACACCTTC.

This chain joins TRBV18 and TRBJ1-3; D perhaps matches TRBD1 (6 bases). The CDR3 has 18 residues. Per the germline V gene, CDR1 is KGHSH and CDR2 is LQKENI. Trimming removed 0 bases from V and 1 base from J, with 16 bases in between. CDR3 nucleotide sequence: TGTGCCAGCTCACCACCGGGACAAAATTGGGTATCTGGAAACACCATATATTTT. Protein sequence: CASSPPGQNWVSGNTIYF.

This chain joins TRBV21-1 and TRBJ1-3. TRBV21-1 is labeled a pseudogene. The CDR3 consists of 15 residues. The CDR3 nucleotides are TGTGCCAGCAGCAAGGGGAAGGGAAGGAGGTCAACATTAAATTTT. Protein: CASSKGKGRRSTLNF.

The J gene is TRBJ1-5, the V gene TRBV18; 10 nucleotides agree with TRBD1. Germline trimming cut 6 bases from V and 2 bases from J; bases unmatched to any gene: 4. The CDR3 is 15 amino acids. The V gene's germline CDR1 is KGHSH and CDR2 LQKENI. For the CDR3, the DNA is TGTGCCAGCTCGAGGGACAGGGGAGGCAATCAGCCCCAGCATTTT. Amino acid sequence: CASSRDRGGNQPQHF.

This clone was detected once. The chain recombines TRBV29-1 with TRBJ2-2; TRBD2 agrees at 12 bases. J was trimmed by 2 bases and V by 7 bases; bases with no gene match: 5. CDR1 is SQVTM and CDR2 is ANQGSEA in the germline V gene. This CDR3 is built from 15 residues. The chain's CDR3 is CSARLAGVNTGELFF. The CDR3 DNA reads as TGCAGCGCCCGACTAGCGGGAGTCAACACCGGGGAGCTGTTTTTT.

V usage is TRBV11-2 and J usage is TRBJ2-2, with D maybe TRBD1 (6 bases). Germline CDR1 reads SGHAT; CDR2 reads FQNNGV. V shed 6 bases and J shed 2 bases, with 16 bases lying between them. The CDR3 spans 16 residues. CDR3 loop: CASSLQGPGNTGELFF. In DNA form, the CDR3 reads TGTGCCAGCAGTCTACAGGGCCCCGGAAACACCGGGGAGCTGTTTTTT.

This chain links TRBV27 with TRBJ1-1; TRBD1 aligns across 8 bases. Germline CDR1 reads MNHEY; CDR2 reads SMNVEV (reference sequence). After removal of 3 bases from V and 0 bases from J, the junction contained 12 bases not matched to a gene. The length of the CDR3 is 18 residues. The CDR3 sequence is CASSFRAGQDPLNTEAFF. The DNA of the CDR3 is TGTGCCAGCAGTTTCCGTGCGGGACAGGACCCCCTGAACACTGAAGCTTTCTTT.

V gene TRBV27 combines with J gene TRBJ2-3, with 8 bases identical to TRBD2. In germline, CDR1 is MNHEY, CDR2 SMNVEV (reference sequence). The CDR3 extends over 19 amino acids. With 3 bases clipped from V and 0 bases from J, the junction kept 14 bases outside the gene matches. DNA for the CDR3: TGTGCCAGCAGTTTTTATTTTCGGGGGGGGCACACTAGCACAGATACGCAGTATTTT. Protein: CASSFYFRGGHTSTDTQYF.

The rearrangement links TRBV7-3 to TRBJ2-5; D is possibly TRBD1 (5 bases). CDR1 and CDR2 from the germline V gene are SGHTA and FQGTGA. This CDR3 region has 15 residues. V dropped 0 bases and J dropped 1 base, with 9 bases sitting between them. CDR3 protein: CASSLTRTTQETQYF. In DNA, the CDR3 is TGTGCCAGCAGCTTAACCCGGACAACCCAAGAGACCCAGTACTTC.

The rearrangement links TRBV28 to TRBJ2-7, with D possibly being TRBD1 (6 bases). The CDR3 consists of 13 residues. Trimming removed 6 bases from V and 2 bases from J, with 11 bases in between. Germline lookup yields CDR1 MDHEN and CDR2 SYDVKM. In DNA, the CDR3 is TGTGCCAGCAGGCACAGGGTCACCTACGAGCAGTACTTC. Translated: CASRHRVTYEQYF.

V is TRBV7-9 and J is TRBJ2-1; D is possibly TRBD1 (5 bases). The CDR3 contains 15 residues. The germline gives CDR1 SEHNR, CDR2 FQNEAQ (reference sequence). Trimming shortened V by 1 base and J by 1 base, and 8 bases separated the two germline ends. The CDR3 sequence is CASSLGGRSYNEQFF. The CDR3 coding sequence is TGTGCCAGCAGCTTAGGGGGCAGATCCTACAATGAGCAGTTCTTC.

The chain links TRBV5-1 to TRBJ2-1, with TRBD2 identical over 7 bases. This CDR3 region has 14 residues. Germline CDR1 is SGHRS and CDR2 is YFSETQ. Germline trimming cut 2 bases from V and 5 bases from J; bases unmatched to any gene: 4. CDR3 in DNA: TGCGCCAGCAGCTTTGGACTAGGGGACAATGAGCAGTTCTTC. Encoded protein: CASSFGLGDNEQFF.

This clone occurred once. V is TRBV30 and J is TRBJ2-3; perhaps TRBD2 as D (7 bases). V lost 0 bases and J lost 1, with 20 bases in between. The CDR3 is 18 residues long. Germline values: CDR1 GTSNPN, CDR2 SVGIG (reference sequence). The CDR3 DNA is TGTGCCTGGAGTGTACGGGGGGCTCGGGTTTCGGGCACAGATACGCAGTATTTT. This codes for CAWSVRGARVSGTDTQYF. Based on the CDR3 plus reference TRBV30 and TRBJ2-3, the full variable domain is SQTIHQWPATLVQPVGSPLSLECTVEGTSNPNLYWYRQAAGRGLQLLFYSVGIGQISSEVPQNLSASRPQDRQFILSSKKLLLSDSGFYLCAWSVRGARVSGTDTQYFGPGTRLTVL.

The CDR3 DNA reads TGCGCCAGCAGCTCTACCGGGACAGGGTTCCAAGAGACCCAGTACTTC. Protein sequence: CASSSTGTGFQETQYF. This chain uses TRBV5-1 with TRBJ2-5, with 9 bases identical to TRBD1. Trimming removed 3 bases from V and 1 base from J; junction bases left unmatched: 7. This CDR3 comprises 16 residues. Germline-derived CDR1 and CDR2 are SGHRS and YFSETQ.

The chain has TRBV19 and TRBJ2-3, with D possibly being TRBD1 (5 bases). V dropped 4 bases and J dropped 0 bases, with 11 bases sitting between them. Looked up from germline, CDR1 is LNHDA and CDR2 is SQIVND (reference sequence). The CDR3 has 15 residues. The CDR3 bases are TGTGCCAGTAGTAAGGGGATTTCTAGCACAGATACGCAGTATTTT. It translates to CASSKGISSTDTQYF.

This clone appeared once. Written as DNA, the CDR3 is TGTGCCAGCAGCTTAGGATACAGGGGGCCGGTCACTGAAGCTTTCTTT. It yields the protein CASSLGYRGPVTEAFF. The chain combines TRBV11-2 with TRBJ1-1, with 9 bases that match TRBD1. CDR1 and CDR2 from the germline V gene are SGHAT and FQNNGV. CDR3 size: 16 residues. V lost 1 base and J lost 4; bases outside the gene matches: 7. The variable domain in full, with the rest retrieved from reference TRBV11-2 and TRBJ1-1, is EAGVAQSPRYKIIEKRQSVAFWCNPISGHATLYWYQQILGQGPKLLIQFQNNGVVDDSQLPKDRFSAERLKGVDSTLKIQPAKLEDSAVYLCASSLGYRGPVTEAFFGQGTRLTVV.

This clone was picked up a small number of times. The chain employs TRBV5-4 and TRBJ2-2; no clear D. Trimming pared 3 bases from V and 2 bases from J, leaving 5 bases between. Looked up from germline, CDR1 is SGHNT and CDR2 is YYREEE (reference sequence). This CDR3 contains 13 residues. The CDR3 here is CASSYRNTGELFF. CDR3 nucleotide sequence: TGTGCCAGCAGCTATAGAAACACCGGGGAGCTGTTTTTT.

This chain links TRBV19 with TRBJ1-1, with no clear D. V was cut by 8 bases and J by 1 base, with 14 bases left in between. The germline V gene has CDR1 LNHDA and CDR2 SQIVND (reference sequence). The CDR3 has 14 residues. The CDR3 reads CASVKGAPNTEAFF. In DNA, the CDR3 is TGTGCCAGTGTAAAGGGAGCCCCGAACACTGAAGCTTTCTTT.

The V call is TRBV5-4, the J call TRBJ1-4; a weak D match, TRBD1 (5 bases). The CDR3 spans 13 residues. The germline V gene has CDR1 SGHNT and CDR2 YYREEE (reference sequence). The germline V and J ends were trimmed by 5 bases and 5 bases, with 10 bases remaining between them. The CDR3 here is CASSSDTNEKLFF. The CDR3 nucleotides are TGTGCCAGCAGTTCGGACACAAATGAAAAACTGTTTTTT.

The chain combines TRBV6-6 with TRBJ2-3; 7 bases fit TRBD1. The CDR3 sequence is 16 residues long. V gave up 6 bases and J gave up 2 bases; unmatched junction bases: 11. Per germline, CDR1 MNHNY and CDR2 SVGAGI (reference sequence). CDR3 DNA: TGTGCCAGCAGCTCCAGACAGGGTAGCCCCACAGATACGCAGTATTTT. Its protein is CASSSRQGSPTDTQYF.

In its sample, this clone was seen once. The V and J genes are TRBV4-1 and TRBJ2-2; D unclear. V was pared by 4 bases and J by 1 base, with 13 bases between. Per the germline V gene, CDR1 is MGHRA and CDR2 is YSYEKL. The CDR3 length is 16 residues. CDR3 sequence (DNA): TGCGCCAGCAGCCCGAAACCTTACAGGAACACCGGGGAGCTGTTTTTT. Residues: CASSPKPYRNTGELFF.

J is TRBJ1-5 and V is TRBV15; the D gene is possibly TRBD1 (5 bases). Trimming pared 1 base from V and 2 bases from J, leaving 6 bases between. From germline, CDR1 is LNHNV and CDR2 YYDKDF (reference sequence). The CDR3 totals 14 residues. CDR3 sequence (DNA): TGTGCCACCAGCAGAGGGGGGGGCAATCAGCCCCAGCATTTT. Its translation: CATSRGGGNQPQHF.